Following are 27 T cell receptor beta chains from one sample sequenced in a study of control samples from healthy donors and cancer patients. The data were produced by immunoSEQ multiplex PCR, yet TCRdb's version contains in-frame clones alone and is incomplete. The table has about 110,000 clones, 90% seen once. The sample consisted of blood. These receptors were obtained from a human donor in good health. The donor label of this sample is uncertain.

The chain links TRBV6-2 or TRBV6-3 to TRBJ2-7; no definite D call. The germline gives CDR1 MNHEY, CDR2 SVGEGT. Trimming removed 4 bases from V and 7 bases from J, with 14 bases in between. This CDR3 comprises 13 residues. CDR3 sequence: CASSSPLSGEQYV. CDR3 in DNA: TGTGCCAGCAGTTCCCCTCTATCTGGGGAGCAGTACGTC.

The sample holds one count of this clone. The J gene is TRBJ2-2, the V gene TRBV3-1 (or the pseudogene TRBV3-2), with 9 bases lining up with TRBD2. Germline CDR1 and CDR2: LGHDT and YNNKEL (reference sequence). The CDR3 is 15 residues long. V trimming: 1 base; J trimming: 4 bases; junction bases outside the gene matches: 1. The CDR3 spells CASSQALAGTGELFF. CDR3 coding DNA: TGTGCCAGCAGCCAAGCACTAGCGGGCACCGGGGAGCTGTTTTTT.

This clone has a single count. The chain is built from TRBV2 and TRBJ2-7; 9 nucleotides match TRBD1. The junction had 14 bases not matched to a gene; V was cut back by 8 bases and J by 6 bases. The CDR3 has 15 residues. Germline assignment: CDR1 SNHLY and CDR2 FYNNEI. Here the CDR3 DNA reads TGTGCCAGCGCCGAGGGGGGGACAGGGAAGTTCGAGCAGTACTTC. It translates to CASAEGGTGKFEQYF.

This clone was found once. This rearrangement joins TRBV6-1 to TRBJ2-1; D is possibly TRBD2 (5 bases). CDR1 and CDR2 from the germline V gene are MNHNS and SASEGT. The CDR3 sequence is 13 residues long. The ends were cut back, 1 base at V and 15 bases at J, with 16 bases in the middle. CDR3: CASSEGAGLLRFF. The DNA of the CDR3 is TGTGCCAGCAGTGAAGGGGCGGGCCTATTGAGGTTCTTC.

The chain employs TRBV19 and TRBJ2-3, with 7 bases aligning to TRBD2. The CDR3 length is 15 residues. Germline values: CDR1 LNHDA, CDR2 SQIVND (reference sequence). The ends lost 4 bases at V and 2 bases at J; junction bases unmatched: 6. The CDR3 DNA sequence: TGTGCCAGTAGTACCAGCGGGGCCCTCACAGATACGCAGTATTTT. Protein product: CASSTSGALTDTQYF. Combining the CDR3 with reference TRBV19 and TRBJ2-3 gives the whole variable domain DGGITQSPKYLFRKEGQNVTLSCEQNLNHDAMYWYRQDPGQGLRLIYYSQIVNDFQKGDIAEGYSVSREKKESFPLTVTSAQKNPTAFYLCASSTSGALTDTQYFGPGTRLTVL.

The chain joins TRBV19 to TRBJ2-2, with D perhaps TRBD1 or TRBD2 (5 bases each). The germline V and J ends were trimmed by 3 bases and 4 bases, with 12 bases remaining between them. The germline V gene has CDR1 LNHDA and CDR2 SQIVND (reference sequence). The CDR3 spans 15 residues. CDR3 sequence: CASSITRGSTGELFF. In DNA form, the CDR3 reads TGTGCCAGTAGTATCACCCGGGGCTCCACCGGGGAGCTGTTTTTT.

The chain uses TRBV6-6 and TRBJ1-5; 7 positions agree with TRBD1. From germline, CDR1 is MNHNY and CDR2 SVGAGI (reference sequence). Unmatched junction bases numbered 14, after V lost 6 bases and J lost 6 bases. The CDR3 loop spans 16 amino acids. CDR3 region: CASRTDREGNVQPQHF. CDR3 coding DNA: TGTGCCAGCAGAACCGACAGGGAAGGGAATGTTCAGCCCCAGCATTTT.

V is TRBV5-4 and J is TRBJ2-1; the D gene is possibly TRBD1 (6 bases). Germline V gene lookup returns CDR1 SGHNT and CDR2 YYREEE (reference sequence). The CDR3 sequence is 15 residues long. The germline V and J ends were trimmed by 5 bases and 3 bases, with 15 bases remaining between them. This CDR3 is CASSGGGPIYNEQFF. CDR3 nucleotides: TGTGCCAGCAGTGGGGGCGGACCCATCTACAATGAGCAGTTCTTC.

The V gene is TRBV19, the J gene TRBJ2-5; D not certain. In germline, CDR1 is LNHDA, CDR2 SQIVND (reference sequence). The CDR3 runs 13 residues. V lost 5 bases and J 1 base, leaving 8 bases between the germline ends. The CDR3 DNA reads TGTGCCAGTAGTCTGTTACTCCAAGAGACCCAGTACTTC. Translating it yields CASSLLLQETQYF. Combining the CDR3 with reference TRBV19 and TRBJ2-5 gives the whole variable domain DGGITQSPKYLFRKEGQNVTLSCEQNLNHDAMYWYRQDPGQGLRLIYYSQIVNDFQKGDIAEGYSVSREKKESFPLTVTSAQKNPTAFYLCASSLLLQETQYFGPGTRLLVL.

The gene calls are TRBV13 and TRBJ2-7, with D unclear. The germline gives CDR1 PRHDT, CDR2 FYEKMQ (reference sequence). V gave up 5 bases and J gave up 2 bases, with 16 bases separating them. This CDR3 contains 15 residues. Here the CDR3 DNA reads TGTGCCAGCAGCATCCTGACGCGGAAGCCCTACGAGCAGTACTTC. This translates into CASSILTRKPYEQYF.

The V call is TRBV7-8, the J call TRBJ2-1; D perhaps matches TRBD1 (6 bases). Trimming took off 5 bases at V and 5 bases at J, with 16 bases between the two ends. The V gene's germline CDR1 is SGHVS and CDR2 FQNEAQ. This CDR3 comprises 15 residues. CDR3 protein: CASSAPKTGNNEQFF. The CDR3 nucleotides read TGTGCCAGCAGCGCTCCAAAAACAGGGAACAATGAGCAGTTCTTC.

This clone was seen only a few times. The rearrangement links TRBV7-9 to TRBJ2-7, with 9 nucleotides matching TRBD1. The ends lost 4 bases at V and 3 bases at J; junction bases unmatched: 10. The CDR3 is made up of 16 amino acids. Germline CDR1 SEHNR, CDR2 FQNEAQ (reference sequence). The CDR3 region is CASSSTGTGIGYEQYF. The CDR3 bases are TGTGCCAGCAGCTCGACCGGGACAGGGATCGGCTACGAGCAGTACTTC. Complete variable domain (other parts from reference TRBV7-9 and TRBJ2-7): DTGVSQNPRHKITKRGQNVTFRCDPISEHNRLYWYRQTLGQGPEFLTYFQNEAQLEKSRLLSDRFSAERPKGSFSTLEIQRTEQGDSAMYLCASSSTGTGIGYEQYFGPGTRLTVT.

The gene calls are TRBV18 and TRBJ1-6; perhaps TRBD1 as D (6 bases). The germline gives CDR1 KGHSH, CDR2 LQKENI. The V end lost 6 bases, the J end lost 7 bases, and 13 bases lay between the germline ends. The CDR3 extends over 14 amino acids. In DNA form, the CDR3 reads TGTGCCAGCTCCCGCCAGGGGCAGAATTCACCCCTCCACTTT. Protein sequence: CASSRQGQNSPLHF. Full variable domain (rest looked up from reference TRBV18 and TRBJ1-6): NAGVMQNPRHLVRRRGQEARLRCSPMKGHSHVYWYRQLPEEGLKFMVYLQKENIIDESGMPKERFSAEFPKEGPSILRIQQVVRGDSAAYFCASSRQGQNSPLHFGNGTRLTVT.

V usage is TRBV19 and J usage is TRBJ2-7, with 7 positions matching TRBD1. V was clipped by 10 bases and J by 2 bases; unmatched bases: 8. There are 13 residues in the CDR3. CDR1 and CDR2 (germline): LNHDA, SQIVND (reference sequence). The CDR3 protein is CATSRTGTYEQYF. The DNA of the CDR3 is TGTGCCACTTCTCGGACAGGAACCTACGAGCAGTACTTC.

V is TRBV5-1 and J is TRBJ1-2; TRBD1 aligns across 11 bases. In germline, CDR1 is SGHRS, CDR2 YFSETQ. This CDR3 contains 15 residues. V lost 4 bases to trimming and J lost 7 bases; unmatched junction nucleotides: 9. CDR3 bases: TGCGCCAGCAGCCTAACGGACAGGGGGCAGGGTGGCTACACCTTC. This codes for CASSLTDRGQGGYTF.

CDR3 DNA: TGTGCCAGCAGTGAAAGACAGGGTCGGACCGACTACGAGCAGTACTTC. Residues: CASSERQGRTDYEQYF. The chain joins TRBV6-1 to TRBJ2-7; the match to TRBD1 covers 7 bases. Trimming at V came to 2 bases and at J to 3 bases, leaving 10 bases not matched to a gene. Germline V CDR1 and CDR2: MNHNS, SASEGT. The CDR3 loop spans 16 amino acids.

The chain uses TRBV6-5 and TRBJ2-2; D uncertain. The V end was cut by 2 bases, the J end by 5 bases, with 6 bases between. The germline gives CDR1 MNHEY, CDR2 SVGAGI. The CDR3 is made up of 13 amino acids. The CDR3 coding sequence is TGTGCCAGCAGTTACGTTTCGACCGGGGAGCTGTTTTTT. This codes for CASSYVSTGELFF.

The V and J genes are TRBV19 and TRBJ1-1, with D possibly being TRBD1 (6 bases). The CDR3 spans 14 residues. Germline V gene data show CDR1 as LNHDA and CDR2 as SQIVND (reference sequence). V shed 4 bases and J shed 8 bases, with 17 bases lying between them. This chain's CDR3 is CASSRAGDRTEAFF. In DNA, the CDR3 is TGTGCCAGTAGTAGGGCCGGAGACAGGACCGAAGCTTTCTTT.

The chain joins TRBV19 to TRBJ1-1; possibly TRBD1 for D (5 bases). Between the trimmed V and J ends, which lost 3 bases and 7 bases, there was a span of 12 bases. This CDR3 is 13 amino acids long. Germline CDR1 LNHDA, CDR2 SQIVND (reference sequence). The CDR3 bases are TGTGCCAGTAGTATTGGCGACAGCAGTGAAGCTTTCTTT. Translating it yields CASSIGDSSEAFF. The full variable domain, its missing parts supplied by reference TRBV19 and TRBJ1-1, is DGGITQSPKYLFRKEGQNVTLSCEQNLNHDAMYWYRQDPGQGLRLIYYSQIVNDFQKGDIAEGYSVSREKKESFPLTVTSAQKNPTAFYLCASSIGDSSEAFFGQGTRLTVV.

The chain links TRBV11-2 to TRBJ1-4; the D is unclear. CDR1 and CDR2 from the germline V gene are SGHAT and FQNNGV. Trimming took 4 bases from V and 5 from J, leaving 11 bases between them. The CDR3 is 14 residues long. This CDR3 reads CASSSNFQNEKLFF. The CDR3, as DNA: TGTGCCAGCAGCTCTAATTTCCAGAATGAAAAACTGTTTTTT.

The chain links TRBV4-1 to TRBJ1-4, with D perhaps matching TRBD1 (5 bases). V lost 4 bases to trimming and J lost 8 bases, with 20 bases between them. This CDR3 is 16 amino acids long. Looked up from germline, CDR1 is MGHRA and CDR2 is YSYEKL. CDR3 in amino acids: CASSLGAGSRAEKLFF. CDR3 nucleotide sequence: TGCGCCAGCAGCCTCGGTGCAGGGTCCCGGGCAGAAAAACTGTTTTTT.

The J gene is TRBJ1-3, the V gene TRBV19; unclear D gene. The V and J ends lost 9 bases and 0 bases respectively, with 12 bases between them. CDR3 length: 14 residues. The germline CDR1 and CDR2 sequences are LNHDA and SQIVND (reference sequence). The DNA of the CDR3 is TGTGCCAGCAAAGAGACAATCTCTGGAAACACCATATATTTT. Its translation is CASKETISGNTIYF.

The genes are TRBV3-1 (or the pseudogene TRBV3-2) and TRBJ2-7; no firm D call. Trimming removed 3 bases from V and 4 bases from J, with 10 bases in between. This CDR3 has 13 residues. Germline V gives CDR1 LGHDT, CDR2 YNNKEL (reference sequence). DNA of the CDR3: TGTGCCAGCAGCCAGGTCCCGTATTACGAGCAGTACTTC. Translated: CASSQVPYYEQYF.

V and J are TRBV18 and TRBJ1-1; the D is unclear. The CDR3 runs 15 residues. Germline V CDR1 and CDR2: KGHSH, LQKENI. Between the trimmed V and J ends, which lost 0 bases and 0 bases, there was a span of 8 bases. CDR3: CASSPPPVMNTEAFF. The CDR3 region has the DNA TGTGCCAGCTCACCACCGCCAGTTATGAACACTGAAGCTTTCTTT.

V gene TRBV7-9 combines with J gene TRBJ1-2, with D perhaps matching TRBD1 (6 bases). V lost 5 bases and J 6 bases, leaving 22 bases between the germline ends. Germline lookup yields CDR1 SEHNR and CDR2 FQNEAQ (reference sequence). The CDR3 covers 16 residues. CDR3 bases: TGTGCCAGCAGCATATCCCCGGACAGCCGGGCGGATGGCTACACCTTC. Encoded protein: CASSISPDSRADGYTF.

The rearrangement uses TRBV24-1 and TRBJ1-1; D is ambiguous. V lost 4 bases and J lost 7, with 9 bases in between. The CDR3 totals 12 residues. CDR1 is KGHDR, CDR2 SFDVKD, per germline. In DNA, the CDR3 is TGTGCCACCAGTGACCTGGCAGATGAAGCTTTCTTT. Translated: CATSDLADEAFF.

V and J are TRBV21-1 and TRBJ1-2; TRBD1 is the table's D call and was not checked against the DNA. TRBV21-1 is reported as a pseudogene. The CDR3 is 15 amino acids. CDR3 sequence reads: CAEKGDRAKDYGYTF. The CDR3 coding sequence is TGTGCCGAAAAGGGCGACAGGGCGAAAGACTATGGCTACACCTTC.